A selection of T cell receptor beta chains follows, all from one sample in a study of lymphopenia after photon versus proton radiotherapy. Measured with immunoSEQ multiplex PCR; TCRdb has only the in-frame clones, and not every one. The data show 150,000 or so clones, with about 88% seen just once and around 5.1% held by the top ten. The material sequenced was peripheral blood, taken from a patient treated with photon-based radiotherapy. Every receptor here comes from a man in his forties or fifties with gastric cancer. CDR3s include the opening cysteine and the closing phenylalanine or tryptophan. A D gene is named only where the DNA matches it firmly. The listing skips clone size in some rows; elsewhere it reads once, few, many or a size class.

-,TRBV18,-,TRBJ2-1,TGTGCCAGCTCACCATCCCCGGTTAGTGGTGAGCAGTTCTTC,CASSPSPVSGEQFF
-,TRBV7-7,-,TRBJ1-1,TGTGCCAGCAGCCCACCGACAGGGAACACTGAAGCTTTCTTT,CASSPPTGNTEAFF
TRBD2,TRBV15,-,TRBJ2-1,TGTGCCACCAGCAGAGATATAGCGGGAGTGAATGAGCAGTTCTTC,CATSRDIAGVNEQFF
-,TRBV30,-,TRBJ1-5,TGTGCCTGGAGTGTAGGCCTCAATCAGCCCCAGCATTTT,CAWSVGLNQPQHF
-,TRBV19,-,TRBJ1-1,TGTGCCAGTAGTCTCGGATACATGAACACTGAAGCTTTCTTT,CASSLGYMNTEAFF
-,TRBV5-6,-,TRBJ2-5,TGTGCCAGCAGCCCGACTAGACTGGAGACCCAGTACTTC,CASSPTRLETQYF
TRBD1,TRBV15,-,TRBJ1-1,TGTGCCACCAGACTAGATGACAGGGGGAACACTGAAGCTTTCTTT,CATRLDDRGNTEAFF
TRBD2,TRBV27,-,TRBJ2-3,TGTGCCAGCAGTTGGCTAGCGGGAACAGATACGCAGTATTTT,CASSWLAGTDTQYF
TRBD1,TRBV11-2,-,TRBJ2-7,TGTGCCAGCAGGGTCCCGGGGACAGGAAAATTCTACGAGCAGTACTTC,CASRVPGTGKFYEQYF
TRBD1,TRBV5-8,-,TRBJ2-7,TGTGCCAGCAGCTTGGCAGGGGGCGTCTTCTACGAGCAGTACTTC,CASSLAGGVFYEQYF
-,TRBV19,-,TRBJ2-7,TGTGCCAGTAGTTGGTCCTACCGGGGTTACGAGCAGTACTTC,CASSWSYRGYEQYF
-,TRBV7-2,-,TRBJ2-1,TGTGCCAGCAGCTTAACACTAGGCGGGTACAATGAGCAGTTCTTC,CASSLTLGGYNEQFF
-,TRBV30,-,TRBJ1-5,TGTGCCTGGAGTCAGGGAATAGGTCAGCCCCAGCATTTT,CAWSQGIGQPQHF
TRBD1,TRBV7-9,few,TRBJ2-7,TGTGCCAGCAGCTTCCAACAGGGGTTCAACGAGCAGTACTTC,CASSFQQGFNEQYF
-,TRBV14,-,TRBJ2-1,TGTGCCAGCAGCCGGGACTTCTCCTACAATGAGCAGTTCTTC,CASSRDFSYNEQFF
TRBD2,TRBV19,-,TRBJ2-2,TGTGCCAGTAGTACAGGGACTAGGCGGGCCGGGGAGCTGTTTTTT,CASSTGTRRAGELFF
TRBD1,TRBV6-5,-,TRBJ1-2,TGTGCCAGCTACAGGGGGCGTTATGGCTACACCTTC,CASYRGRYGYTF
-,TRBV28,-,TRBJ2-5,TGTGCCAGCAGGAGAGCAGGGGCCCGATTGGAGACCCAGTACTTC,CASRRAGARLETQYF
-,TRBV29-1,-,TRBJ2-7,TGCAGCGTTGAAAATAATCAGGGTCACGAGCAGTACTTC,CSVENNQGHEQYF
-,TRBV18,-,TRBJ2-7,TGTGCCAGCTCGCGTACGGGGACCTACGAGCAGTACTTC,CASSRTGTYEQYF
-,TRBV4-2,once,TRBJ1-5,TGTGCCAGCAGCCAAGAAACAGCTAGCAATCAGCCCCAGCATTTT,CASSQETASNQPQHF
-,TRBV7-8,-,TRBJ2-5,TGTGCCAGCAGCTTAGCGCTGGACACCCGTACCGAGGAGACCCAGTACTTC,CASSLALDTRTEETQYF
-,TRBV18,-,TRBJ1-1,TGTGCCAGCTCACCACTGGGCGGGAACACTGAAGCTTTCTTT,CASSPLGGNTEAFF
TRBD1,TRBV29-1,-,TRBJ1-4,TGCAGCGTACCAAGAACAGGGGGCGGGAAACTGTTTTTT,CSVPRTGGGKLFF
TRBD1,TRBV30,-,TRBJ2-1,TGTGCCTGGAGGGGAGGACAGGGACTGACCTACAATGAGCAGTTCTTC,CAWRGGQGLTYNEQFF
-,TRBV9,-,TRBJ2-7,TGTGCCAGCAGCGTAGTAGTCTCCTACGAGCAGTACTTC,CASSVVVSYEQYF
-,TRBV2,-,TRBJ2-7,TGTGCCAGCAGGAGCCAGGGCGCCTCCTACGAGCAGTACTTC,CASRSQGASYEQYF
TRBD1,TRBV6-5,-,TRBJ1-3,TGTGCCAGCAGCCGACAGGGCTCTGGAAACACCATATATTTT,CASSRQGSGNTIYF
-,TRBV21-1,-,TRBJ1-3,TGTGCCAGCAGCAAAGGACAGATACTCGGAAACACCATATATTTT,CASSKGQILGNTIYF
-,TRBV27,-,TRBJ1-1,TGTGCCAGCAGTTGGGGTAGGGGGATCACTGAAGCTTTCTTT,CASSWGRGITEAFF
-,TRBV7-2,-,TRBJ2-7,TGTGCCAGCAGCTTAGATGGGACTTCCTCCTACGAGCAGTACTTC,CASSLDGTSSYEQYF
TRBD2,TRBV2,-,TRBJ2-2,TGTGCCAGCTTTACGCCGGGACTAGCGGGAGGAGAGCTGTTTTTT,CASFTPGLAGGELFF
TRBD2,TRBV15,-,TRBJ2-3,TGTGCCACCAGCAGCTCCAGCGGGAGTCGCACAGATACGCAGTATTTT,CATSSSSGSRTDTQYF
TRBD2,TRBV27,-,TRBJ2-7,TGTGCCAGCAGTTTGGGCGGGAGGGCGCACGAGCAGTACTTC,CASSLGGRAHEQYF
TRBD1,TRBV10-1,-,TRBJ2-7,TGCGCCAGCAGTGAAGGGACAGGGAGCTCCTACGAGCAGTACTTC,CASSEGTGSSYEQYF
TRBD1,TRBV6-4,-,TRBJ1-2,TGTGCCAGCAGTCCCTTCCCACAGGGGATACAGGGCTATGGCTACACCTTC,CASSPFPQGIQGYGYTF
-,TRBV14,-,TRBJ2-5,TGTGCCAGCAGAAGGGGGACCCAAGAGACCCAGTACTTC,CASRRGTQETQYF
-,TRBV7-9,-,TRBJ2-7,TGTGCCAGCAGCTGGGGTGGCTACGAGCAGTACTTC,CASSWGGYEQYF
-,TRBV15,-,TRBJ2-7,TGTGCCACCAGCAAAGGGGCTTTGGGAGCAGGAGAGCAGTACTTC,CATSKGALGAGEQYF
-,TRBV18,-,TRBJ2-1,TGTGCCAGCTCATCTATCGGGGCCTACAATGAGCAGTTCTTC,CASSSIGAYNEQFF
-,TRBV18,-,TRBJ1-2,TGTGCCAGCTCACGAGGGCCAGACTATGGCTACACCTTC,CASSRGPDYGYTF
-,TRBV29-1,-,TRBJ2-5,TGCAGCGTTGATAAAGGGCAGGGCGAAGAGACCCAGTACTTC,CSVDKGQGEETQYF
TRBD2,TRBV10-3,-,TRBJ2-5,TGTGCCATCAGTGAGGCAGCGGGAGAAGAGACCCAGTACTTC,CAISEAAGEETQYF
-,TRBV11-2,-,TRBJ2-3,TGTGCCAGCAGCTTAGTGGCGGTGGGTTCTAGCACAGATACGCAGTATTTT,CASSLVAVGSSTDTQYF
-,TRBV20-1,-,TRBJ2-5,TGCAGTGCCCAGCATGAGGAGACCCAGTACTTC,CSAQHEETQYF
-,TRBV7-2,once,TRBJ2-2,TGTGCCAGCAGCTTAGAATCCGGGACAAACACCGGGGAGCTGTTTTTT,CASSLESGTNTGELFF
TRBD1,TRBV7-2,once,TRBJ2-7,TGTGCCAGCAGCCCCACAGCCGGGACAGGGTCCTACGAGCAGTACTTC,CASSPTAGTGSYEQYF
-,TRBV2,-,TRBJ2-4,TGTGCCAGCAGTGAAGGGCAGGGGAAAAACATTCAGTACTTC,CASSEGQGKNIQYF
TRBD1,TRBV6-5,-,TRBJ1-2,TGTGCCAGCAGTCCCGACAGGGGTGGCTACACCTTC,CASSPDRGGYTF
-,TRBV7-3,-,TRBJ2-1,TGTGCCAGCAGCTTACTTATCGGCGGGTCGTATGAGCAGTTCTTC,CASSLLIGGSYEQFF
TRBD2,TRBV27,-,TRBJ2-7,TGTGCCAGCAGGCCAGCCGGACTAGCGGGAGAGCACGAGCAGTACTTC,CASRPAGLAGEHEQYF
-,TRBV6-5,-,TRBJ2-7,TGTGCCAGCAGGCGCGAACAGGGAGGGTTATCGTACTTC,CASRREQGGLSYF
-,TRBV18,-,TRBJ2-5,TGTGCCAGCGTAACTAGCAGAAACCAAGAGACCCAGTACTTC,CASVTSRNQETQYF
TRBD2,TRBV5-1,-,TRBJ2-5,TGCGCCAGCCGGCCACTCGCGGGAGATGCTGAGACCCAGTACTTC,CASRPLAGDAETQYF
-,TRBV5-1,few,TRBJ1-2,TGCGCCAGCAGCTTGGATCAGGCCCACTATGGCTACACCTTC,CASSLDQAHYGYTF